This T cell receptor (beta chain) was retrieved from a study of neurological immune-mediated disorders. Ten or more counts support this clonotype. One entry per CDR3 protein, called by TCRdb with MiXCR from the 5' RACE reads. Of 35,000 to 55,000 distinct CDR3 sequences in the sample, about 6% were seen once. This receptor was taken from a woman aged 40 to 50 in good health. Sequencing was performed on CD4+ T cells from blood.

CDR3 protein: CASSLLSTPNTGELFF. CDR3 in DNA: TGCGCCAGCAGCTTGTTGTCAACCCCGAACACCGGGGAGCTGTTTTTT. The genes are TRBV5-1 and TRBJ2-2; D remains unclear. The CDR3 contains 16 residues. The V gene lost 1 base and the J gene lost 0 bases, with 10 bases spanning the gap. CDR1 and CDR2 from the germline V gene are SGHRS and YFSETQ.